The 14 T cell receptor beta chains below come from one sample, sequenced in a study of T cells after yellow fever vaccination. MiXCR was run by TCRdb on the 5' RACE reads, yielding one entry per CDR3 protein. The table lists 500,000 to 650,000 distinct CDR3 sequences, around 17% of them singletons. This material consisted of PBMCs, taken 4 to 5 days after the first yellow fever vaccination. These receptors all come from a young man who received the YFV17D yellow fever vaccine.

In this sample, this clonotype turned up a few times. V usage is TRBV6-1 and J usage is TRBJ1-1; a possible D gene is TRBD1 (6 bases). Per the germline V gene, CDR1 is MNHNS and CDR2 is SASEGT. V was shortened by 5 bases and J by 7 bases, with 14 bases between the two germline ends. The CDR3 is 13 residues long. CDR3 protein: CASSPGQRNEAFF. CDR3 nucleotides: TGTGCCAGCAGTCCTGGACAGCGAAATGAAGCTTTCTTT.

This clonotype was seen more than once but under ten times. The rearrangement joins TRBV20-1 to TRBJ2-7; no clear D. CDR1 and CDR2 (germline): DFQATT, SNEGSKA (reference sequence). This CDR3 has 13 amino acids. The CDR3 is CRERSDTDYEQYF. CDR3 nucleotide sequence: TGCAGGGAGAGGAGTGACACGGACTACGAGCAGTACTTC.

Of note for this clonotype: A junction boundary mismatches the germline segment, possibly from a read error. The rearrangement links TRBV15 to TRBJ2-7, with unresolved D. The CDR3 runs 15 residues. Germline V gene lookup returns CDR1 LNHNV and CDR2 YYDKDF (reference sequence). The CDR3 here is CATSRDLVVSYEQYF. The CDR3 region has the DNA TGTGCCACCAGTAGAGATCTAGTAGTATCCTACGAGCAGTACTTC. The full variable domain, rest sourced from reference TRBV15 and TRBJ2-7, is DAMVIQNPRYQVTQFGKPVTLSCSQTLNHNVMYWYQQKSSQAPKLLFHYYDKDFNNEADTPDNFQSRRPNTSFCFLDIRSPGLGDTAMYLCATSRDLVVSYEQYFGPGTRLTVT.

The sample holds many counts of this clonotype. This chain connects TRBV6-2 or TRBV6-3 to TRBJ1-1, with 7 nucleotides matching TRBD1. This CDR3 is built from 19 residues. The junction had 16 bases not matched to a gene; V was cut back by 2 bases and J by 1 base. Germline V CDR1 and CDR2: MNHEY, SVGEGT. CDR3 sequence: CASSYPLLTGQGWNTEAFF. The CDR3 DNA reads as TGTGCCAGCAGTTACCCCCTCTTGACAGGGCAGGGTTGGAACACTGAAGCTTTCTTT.

The gene calls are TRBV6-5 and TRBJ2-3, with D unresolved. The CDR3 covers 11 residues. V lost 3 bases and J lost 8, with 6 bases in between. Germline loops: CDR1 MNHEY, CDR2 SVGAGI. The CDR3 bases are TGTGCCAGCAGTTATGCGTCTACGCAGTATTTT. Its translation: CASSYASTQYF.

This clonotype was observed a few times. J is TRBJ1-2 and V is TRBV6-1, with 7 bases fitting TRBD1. V lost 7 bases, J lost 2 bases, and 10 bases stayed unmatched. Germline CDR1 reads MNHNS; CDR2 reads SASEGT. The CDR3 covers 15 residues. The CDR3 loop reads CASTEQGLGNYGYTF. The CDR3 DNA reads as TGTGCCAGCACCGAACAGGGGCTGGGGAACTATGGCTACACCTTC.

The genes are TRBV5-1 and TRBJ1-1; D gene ambiguous. CDR1 and CDR2 from the germline V gene are SGHRS and YFSETQ. Trimming cost V 0 bases and J 6 bases, with 12 bases left between them. The CDR3 spans 14 residues. CDR3 protein: CASSLELLGAEAFF. CDR3 bases: TGCGCCAGCAGCTTGGAGCTTTTGGGTGCTGAAGCTTTCTTT.

CDR3 coding DNA: TGTGCCAGCAGCTACATAGCGGGGGACACAGATACGCAGTATTTT. It codes for CASSYIAGDTDTQYF. V is TRBV5-6 and J is TRBJ2-3; TRBD2 matches 9 bases. CDR1 is SGHDT and CDR2 is YYEEEE in the germline V gene. The CDR3 loop spans 15 amino acids. J was trimmed by 2 bases and V by 3 bases; bases with no gene match: 4.

This clonotype has just a few counts. CDR3 in amino acids: CASSFPKRAGGSLSYGYTF. The CDR3 nucleotides are TGTGCCAGCAGCTTTCCCAAGAGGGCAGGGGGAAGTCTCTCCTATGGCTACACCTTC. The chain combines TRBV7-6 with TRBJ1-2; 7 bases map to TRBD1. Unmatched junction bases numbered 20, after V lost 3 bases and J lost 4 bases. Germline CDR1 is SGHVS and CDR2 is FNYEAQ. This CDR3 has 19 amino acids.

Only a few counts were recorded for this clonotype. The chain has TRBV4-1 and TRBJ1-5; D gene unclear. Trimming stripped 0 bases from V and 12 bases from J, with 12 bases between. CDR3 length: 13 amino acids. Germline CDR1 MGHRA, CDR2 YSYEKL. The CDR3 sequence is CASSQDGTGNQHF. The DNA for the CDR3 is TGCGCCAGCAGCCAAGACGGAACCGGGAACCAGCATTTT.

The rearrangement links TRBV9 to TRBJ2-1; D unclear. The germline V and J ends were trimmed by 4 bases and 5 bases, with 13 bases remaining between them. The length of the CDR3 is 14 residues. Germline V gene data show CDR1 as SGDLS and CDR2 as YYNGEE. CDR3 protein: CASSSMDVNNEQFF. The DNA for the CDR3 is TGTGCCAGCAGCTCTATGGACGTAAACAATGAGCAGTTCTTC.

V usage is TRBV6-1 and J usage is TRBJ2-1; 9 bases are a match to TRBD2. V trimming: 6 bases; J trimming: 7 bases; junction bases outside the gene matches: 16. The germline CDR1 and CDR2 sequences are MNHNS and SASEGT. This CDR3 has 17 residues. The DNA for the CDR3 is TGTGCCAGCAGCCCCATTAAAGCTAGCGGGGCGAGGAATGAGCAGTTCTTC. It translates to CASSPIKASGARNEQFF.

This clonotype appeared a few times. As DNA, the CDR3 is TGTGCCATCAGTGAGTCAACGGGGGGCACAGATACGCAGTATTTT. Its protein product is CAISESTGGTDTQYF. The gene calls are TRBV10-3 and TRBJ2-3; weak D call: TRBD2 (6 bases). CDR3 length equals 15 residues. V was shortened by 0 bases and J by 1 base, with 8 bases between the two germline ends. CDR1 ENHRY and CDR2 SYGVKD come from the germline V gene.

This clonotype was detected a few times. The rearrangement joins TRBV7-2 to TRBJ2-1; the match to TRBD2 covers 11 bases. The CDR3 runs 20 residues. With 7 bases clipped from V and 5 bases from J, the junction kept 22 bases outside the gene matches. From germline, CDR1 is SGHTA and CDR2 FQGNSA. CDR3 protein: CASNLRASGGPKGFHNEQFF. Here the CDR3 DNA reads TGTGCCAGCAATCTTCGGGCTAGCGGGGGGCCAAAGGGGTTTCACAATGAGCAGTTCTTC.